This T cell receptor (beta chain) was obtained from a study of cytomegalovirus exposure and HLA in healthy donors. Study observations and caveats: TCR beta chain V- and J-gene trimming was linked, in a later analysis, to a missense variant in DCLRE1C. Accurate prediction of most subjects' HLA-A and HLA-B alleles from TCR beta sequences was reported. It was 150 to 200 TCR beta chains that were listed as cytomegalovirus-associated.

Researchers ran the PCR with 60 Vbeta and 13 Jbeta primers. The table came from immunoSEQ multiplex PCR; TCRdb's copy has only in-frame clones and leaves some out. The data hold over 150,000 clones, with 75% observed a single time. On this clone itself: Its antigen remains unknown.

This TCR derives from a male donor in good health and CMV-seronegative. The material sequenced was PBMCs.

The CDR3 reads CASRTLLHRGEKLFF. CDR3 sequence (DNA): TGTGCCAGTAGGACTCTCCTCCACAGGGGCGAAAAACTGTTTTTT. The gene calls are TRBV19 and TRBJ1-4; 7 bases match TRBD1. CDR1 LNHDA and CDR2 SQIVND come from the germline V gene (reference sequence). The CDR3 loop spans 15 amino acids. The trim removed 6 bases at V and 8 bases at J, leaving 12 bases unmatched.